This T cell receptor (beta chain) was recovered during a study of T cell responses to AZD1222 COVID-19 vaccine. Broader study findings: Most donors were white British and more were female, and clonal diversity was possibly underestimated.

Germline CDR1 reads SGHTA; CDR2 reads FQGNSA. The CDR3 spans 17 residues. The V segment lost 0 bases and the J segment 3 bases; nucleotides outside the gene matches: 8. Here immunoSEQ multiplex PCR was the method, and the copy in TCRdb shows in-frame clones only, minus some. The sample shows about 110,000 clones, about 92% of them seen only once. Remarks on this clone: What it recognizes is unknown.

This TCR was sampled from an adult in good health. The chain has TRBV7-2 and TRBJ2-1; TRBD2 matches 7 bases. The sequenced sample was peripheral blood, obtained on day 0 of MenACWY control vaccination. CDR3 nucleotides: TGTGCCAGCAGCTTAGCGCTTATGGCTAGCGGCTACAATGAGCAGTTCTTC. It encodes CASSLALMASGYNEQFF.